This record concerns one T cell receptor (beta chain) sequence. This sample was included in a study of T cell responses to AZD1222 COVID-19 vaccine. Generated by immunoSEQ multiplex PCR, the TCRdb table keeps only in-frame clones and is missing some. The data hold about 150,000 clones, with just over 90% observed a single time. The CDR3 spans 18 residues. The V gene's germline CDR1 is GTSNPN and CDR2 SVGIG (reference sequence). V gave up 2 bases and J gave up 6 bases, with 23 bases separating them. The chain combines TRBV30 with TRBJ1-6, with D maybe TRBD1 (5 bases). This specimen consisted of peripheral blood, obtained on day 0 of AZD1222 vaccination. This receptor was identified in an adult in good health. CDR3 residues: CAWSRAGFSFKLNSPLHF. Here the CDR3 DNA reads TGTGCCTGGAGTCGGGCAGGGTTCTCCTTTAAACTTAATTCACCCCTCCACTTT.